Below, 21 T cell receptor beta chains from the same sample are listed, as sequenced in a study of blood T cells in healthy people across ages. A sample-barcoded 5' primer and a J-beta primer mix were used in a second PCR of about 7 to 12 cycles. TCRdb re-derived calls from the 5' RACE reads in MiXCR, one entry per CDR3 protein. The sample carries more than 1.4 million distinct CDR3 sequences, approximately 40% recorded once. Material: blood. The source of these receptors is a young woman in good health.

This clonotype was found a few times. The chain joins TRBV6-6 to TRBJ2-3; D might be TRBD1 (5 bases). The ends were cut back, 5 bases at V and 10 bases at J, with 16 bases in the middle. The CDR3 sequence is 13 residues long. Germline loops: CDR1 MNHNY, CDR2 SVGAGI (reference sequence). CDR3 sequence reads: CASSAGQAEAQYF. DNA of the CDR3: TGTGCCAGCAGTGCCGGACAAGCCGAGGCGCAGTATTTT.

A few counts support this clonotype. This rearrangement joins TRBV9 to TRBJ2-1, with 7 bases identical to TRBD2. The germline gives CDR1 SGDLS, CDR2 YYNGEE. The CDR3 extends over 15 amino acids. J gave up 6 bases and V 1 base, and 7 bases lay outside the gene matches. Here the CDR3 reads CASSVRLAAGNEQFF. The DNA for the CDR3 is TGTGCCAGCAGCGTACGGCTAGCGGCCGGCAATGAGCAGTTCTTC.

This clonotype was seen a handful of times. CDR3 bases: TGCAGTGCTAAACCCGGGACTAGCGGGATAGCCACAGATACGCAGTATTTT. Amino acid sequence: CSAKPGTSGIATDTQYF. The genes are TRBV20-1 and TRBJ2-3; the match to TRBD2 covers 13 bases. Trimming removed 4 bases from V and 2 bases from J; junction bases left unmatched: 9. Germline V lookup: CDR1 DFQATT, CDR2 SNEGSKA (reference sequence). This CDR3 is 17 amino acids long.

The table lists this clonotype with a few counts. V usage is TRBV4-2 and J usage is TRBJ2-1; D is unresolved. V was shortened by 4 bases and J by 10 bases, with 20 bases between the two germline ends. Germline CDR1 is LGHNA and CDR2 is YNFKEQ. This CDR3 spans 15 amino acids. CDR3 nucleotide sequence: TGTGCCAGCAGCCGCGTGCCGGTGGAATCGGCGGAGCAGTTCTTC. Amino acid sequence: CASSRVPVESAEQFF.

The table lists this clonotype with a few counts. CDR3 protein: CASRDGYYGYTF. The CDR3 DNA sequence: TGTGCCAGCCGGGACGGGTACTATGGCTACACCTTC. The rearrangement joins TRBV10-3 to TRBJ1-2, with TRBD1 as a possible D gene (5 bases). CDR3 length equals 12 residues. Per the germline V gene, CDR1 is ENHRY and CDR2 is SYGVKD. Trimming took off 10 bases at V and 3 bases at J, with 12 bases between the two ends.

V is TRBV20-1 and J is TRBJ2-1, with 14 bases matching TRBD2. V shed 3 bases and J 6 bases; nucleotides not matched to a gene: 7. This CDR3 is 16 amino acids long. Germline assignment: CDR1 DFQATT and CDR2 SNEGSKA (reference sequence). CDR3 sequence (DNA): TGCAGTGCTAGGACGACTAGCGGGAGGGCCGGCAATGAGCAGTTCTTC. Translating gives CSARTTSGRAGNEQFF.

The chain has TRBV29-1 and TRBJ2-1; weak D call: TRBD2 (7 bases). The length of the CDR3 is 11 residues. Between the trimmed V and J ends, which lost 0 bases and 15 bases, there was a span of 12 bases. Germline V gene data show CDR1 as SQVTM and CDR2 as ANQGSEA. CDR3 DNA sequence: TGCAGCGTTGAAGATGGGGGGGGGGCGTTCTTC. Its protein product is CSVEDGGGAFF.

This clonotype was detected only a few times. This chain connects TRBV12-5 to TRBJ2-1; perhaps TRBD2 as D (6 bases). Per germline, CDR1 LGHNT and CDR2 FRNRAP. The CDR3 consists of 17 residues. The V and J ends lost 0 bases and 10 bases respectively, with 22 bases between them. The DNA for the CDR3 is TGTGCTAGTGGTTTGGTACTTCCCCCAGCGCACCGGGAGGAGCAGTTCTTC. This encodes CASGLVLPPAHREEQFF. The full variable domain, with the rest looked up from reference TRBV12-5 and TRBJ2-1, is DARVTQTPRHKVTEMGQEVTMRCQPILGHNTVFWYRQTMMQGLELLAYFRNRAPLDDSGMPKDRFSAEMPDATLATLKIQPSEPRDSAVYFCASGLVLPPAHREEQFFGPGTRLTVL.

As for this clonotype: One end of the junction varies from germline; a read error may be responsible. The chain couples TRBV11-2 to TRBJ2-1; D remains unclear. The CDR3 sequence is 16 residues long. Germline assignment: CDR1 SGHAT and CDR2 FQNNGV. The CDR3 protein is CANSFTDPNSYNEQFF. The CDR3 DNA reads as TGTGCCAACAGCTTTACTGATCCTAACTCCTACAATGAGCAGTTCTTC.

As regards this clonotype: Germline is not matched at one junction end, which may reflect a read error. The rearrangement joins TRBV9 to TRBJ2-3; D is ambiguous. This CDR3 comprises 11 residues. CDR1 SGDLS and CDR2 YYNGEE come from the germline V gene. The CDR3 DNA reads as TGTGCCAGCAGCATCACAAATACGCAGTATTTT. Translated, it gives CASSITNTQYF.

The chain carries TRBV6-1 and TRBJ1-2; D gene uncertain. Germline assignment: CDR1 MNHNS and CDR2 SASEGT. The CDR3 length is 14 residues. V shed 6 bases and J shed 8 bases, with 19 bases lying between them. CDR3 DNA sequence: TGTGCCAGCAGACGGGAACCATCTCAAGGGGGCTACACCTTC. Residues: CASRREPSQGGYTF.

The rearrangement uses TRBV20-1 and TRBJ2-4, with 10 positions matching TRBD2. This CDR3 is built from 13 residues. The ends lost 6 bases at V and 5 bases at J; junction bases unmatched: 4. Germline V gene sequence: CDR1 DFQATT, CDR2 SNEGSKA (reference sequence). The chain's CDR3 is CSAGSGGENIQYF. The CDR3 DNA sequence: TGCAGTGCAGGGAGCGGGGGGGAAAACATTCAGTACTTC.

The V call is TRBV5-1, the J call TRBJ2-6; tentative D call: TRBD1 (6 bases). Germline-derived CDR1 and CDR2 are SGHRS and YFSETQ. The V end lost 3 bases, the J end lost 0 bases, and 10 bases lay between the germline ends. This CDR3 is built from 16 residues. DNA for the CDR3: TGCGCCAGCAGCTCGACAGGCAGCTCTGGGGCCAACGTCCTGACTTTC. It codes for CASSSTGSSGANVLTF.

The rearrangement links TRBV27 to TRBJ1-2, with 8 positions matching TRBD1. The CDR3 is made up of 15 amino acids. Unmatched junction bases numbered 14, after V lost 8 bases and J lost 6 bases. Germline assignment: CDR1 MNHEY and CDR2 SMNVEV (reference sequence). The CDR3 reads CASGTRTGNEDGYTF. The CDR3, as DNA: TGTGCCAGCGGTACACGGACAGGGAATGAAGATGGCTACACCTTC.

The chain carries TRBV21-1 and TRBJ2-7; TRBD1 was called by the table and not checked on the DNA. TRBV21-1 is assigned pseudogene status. The CDR3 sequence is 16 residues long. CDR3 loop: CASTPSRAGAGNEQYF. DNA for the CDR3: TGTGCCAGCACCCCATCCCGAGCGGGGGCCGGGAACGAGCAGTACTTC.

This chain joins TRBV4-1 and TRBJ1-1; TRBD1 agrees at 8 bases. The CDR3 has 15 amino acids. Trimming cost V 1 base and J 2 bases; bases outside gene matches: 3. Germline lookup yields CDR1 MGHRA and CDR2 YSYEKL. Here the CDR3 reads CASSQVDRVNTEAFF. CDR3 nucleotide sequence: TGCGCCAGCAGCCAAGTGGACAGGGTAAACACTGAAGCTTTCTTT.

The CDR3 sequence: CASKPDQETQYF. CDR3 nucleotides: TGCGCCAGCAAGCCGGATCAAGAGACCCAGTACTTC. This sequence joins TRBV5-1 and TRBJ2-5; D uncertain. Between the trimmed V and J ends, which lost 6 bases and 2 bases, there was a span of 8 bases. The CDR3 has 12 amino acids. Germline V gene lookup returns CDR1 SGHRS and CDR2 YFSETQ.

The chain joins TRBV10-2 to TRBJ1-5; 7 positions agree with TRBD1. The junction had 9 bases not matched to a gene; V was cut back by 5 bases and J by 2 bases. The CDR3 is 16 residues long. In germline, CDR1 is WSHSY, CDR2 SAAADI. CDR3 region: CASSPDRAVGNQPQHF. DNA of the CDR3: TGCGCCAGCAGTCCCGACAGGGCGGTAGGCAATCAGCCCCAGCATTTT.

The chain combines TRBV18 with TRBJ2-1, with D possibly being TRBD1 or TRBD2 (5 bases each). In germline, CDR1 is KGHSH, CDR2 LQKENI. V was shortened by 3 bases and J by 4 bases, with 16 bases between the two germline ends. The CDR3 has 16 amino acids. CDR3 sequence reads: CASSPYHGTSYNEQFF. The DNA for the CDR3 is TGTGCCAGCTCACCTTATCATGGGACCTCTTACAATGAGCAGTTCTTC. Full variable domain (missing parts from reference TRBV18 and TRBJ2-1): NAGVMQNPRHLVRRRGQEARLRCSPMKGHSHVYWYRQLPEEGLKFMVYLQKENIIDESGMPKERFSAEFPKEGPSILRIQQVVRGDSAAYFCASSPYHGTSYNEQFFGPGTRLTVL.

This clonotype was observed a handful of times. This chain uses TRBV12-3 or TRBV12-4 with TRBJ2-3; the D gene is possibly TRBD2 (6 bases). The CDR3 runs to 16 residues. Deletions cut 4 bases from V and 0 bases from J, with 14 bases between. CDR3 DNA sequence: TGTGCCAGCAGTTCCCTGACCGGAGGGAGCACAGATACGCAGTATTTT. Translation: CASSSLTGGSTDTQYF.

The chain couples TRBV29-1 to TRBJ2-3, with D possibly TRBD2 on 5 matching bases. The CDR3 extends over 12 amino acids. Germline V gene lookup returns CDR1 SQVTM and CDR2 ANQGSEA. The V end was cut by 7 bases, the J end by 4 bases, with 12 bases between. This CDR3 is CSGLTGADTQYF. The CDR3 nucleotides are TGCAGCGGTCTGACCGGGGCAGATACGCAGTATTTT.